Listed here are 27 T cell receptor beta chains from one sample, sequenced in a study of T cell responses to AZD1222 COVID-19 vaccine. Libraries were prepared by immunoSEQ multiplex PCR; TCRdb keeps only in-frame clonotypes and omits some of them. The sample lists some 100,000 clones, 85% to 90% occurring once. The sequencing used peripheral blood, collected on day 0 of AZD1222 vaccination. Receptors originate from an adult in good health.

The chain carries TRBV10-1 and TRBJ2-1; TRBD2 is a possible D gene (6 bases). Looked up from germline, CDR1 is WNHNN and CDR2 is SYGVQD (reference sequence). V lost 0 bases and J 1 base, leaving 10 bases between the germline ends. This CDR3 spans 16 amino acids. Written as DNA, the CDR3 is TGCGCCAGCAGTGAGTCGGGTCTAGCGTCCTACAATGAGCAGTTCTTC. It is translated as CASSESGLASYNEQFF.

The CDR3 loop reads CSVDSRINYGYTF. The CDR3 DNA reads as TGCAGCGTTGACAGCAGGATCAACTATGGCTACACCTTC. V usage is TRBV29-1 and J usage is TRBJ1-2, with D unclear. Per germline, CDR1 SQVTM and CDR2 ANQGSEA. CDR3 length: 13 residues. V gave up 3 bases and J gave up 2 bases, with 10 bases separating them.

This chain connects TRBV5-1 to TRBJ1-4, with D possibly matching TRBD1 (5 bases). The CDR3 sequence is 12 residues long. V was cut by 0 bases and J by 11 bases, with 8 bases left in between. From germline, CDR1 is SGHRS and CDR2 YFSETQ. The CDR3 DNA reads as TGCGCCAGCAGCTTGGTGCGGGGGAAACTGTTTTTT. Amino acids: CASSLVRGKLFF.

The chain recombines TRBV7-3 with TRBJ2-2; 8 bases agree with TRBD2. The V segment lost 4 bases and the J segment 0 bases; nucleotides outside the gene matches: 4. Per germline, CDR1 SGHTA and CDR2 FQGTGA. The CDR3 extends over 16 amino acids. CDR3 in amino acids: CASSSGSGANTGELFF. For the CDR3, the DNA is TGTGCCAGCAGCTCCGGTAGCGGGGCGAACACCGGGGAGCTGTTTTTT.

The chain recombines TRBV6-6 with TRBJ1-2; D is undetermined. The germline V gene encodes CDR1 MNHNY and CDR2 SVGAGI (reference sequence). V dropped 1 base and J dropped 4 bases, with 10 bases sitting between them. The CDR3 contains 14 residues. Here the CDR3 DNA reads TGTGCCAGCAGTTACTTAGGTCAGCTCTATGGCTACACCTTC. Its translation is CASSYLGQLYGYTF.

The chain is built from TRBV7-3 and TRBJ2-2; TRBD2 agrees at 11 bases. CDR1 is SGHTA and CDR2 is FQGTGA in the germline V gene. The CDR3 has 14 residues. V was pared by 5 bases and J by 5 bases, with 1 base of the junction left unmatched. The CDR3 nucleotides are TGTGCCAGCAGCCTAGCGGGGGGTACCGGGGAGCTGTTTTTT. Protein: CASSLAGGTGELFF.

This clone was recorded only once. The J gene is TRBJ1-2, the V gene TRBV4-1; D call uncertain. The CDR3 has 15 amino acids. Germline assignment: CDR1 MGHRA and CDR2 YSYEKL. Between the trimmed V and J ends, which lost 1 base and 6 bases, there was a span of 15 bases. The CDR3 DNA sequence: TGCGCCAGCAGCCAAGGAGTATCAGCGGTCCATGGCTACACCTTC. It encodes CASSQGVSAVHGYTF.

The CDR3 region has the DNA TGTGCCAGCACCCTGAATGGGCAAACTGAAGCTTTCTTT. Its translation is CASTLNGQTEAFF. The chain carries TRBV6-5 and TRBJ1-1; D remains unclear. Deletions cut 7 bases from V and 5 bases from J, with 14 bases between. Germline V gene lookup returns CDR1 MNHEY and CDR2 SVGAGI. The CDR3 is 13 amino acids.

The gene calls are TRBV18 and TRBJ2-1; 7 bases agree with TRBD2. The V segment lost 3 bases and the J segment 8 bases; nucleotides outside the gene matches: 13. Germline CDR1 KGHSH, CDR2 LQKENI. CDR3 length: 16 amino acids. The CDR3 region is CASSPTREPPIDEQFF. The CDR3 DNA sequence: TGTGCCAGCTCACCTACGCGGGAGCCTCCCATCGATGAGCAGTTCTTC.

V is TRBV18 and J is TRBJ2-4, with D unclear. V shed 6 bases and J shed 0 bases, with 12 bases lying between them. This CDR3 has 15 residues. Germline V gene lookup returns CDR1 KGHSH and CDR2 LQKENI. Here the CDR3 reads CASSGLALAKNIQYF. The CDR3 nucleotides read TGTGCCAGCTCCGGCCTTGCCTTAGCCAAAAACATTCAGTACTTC.

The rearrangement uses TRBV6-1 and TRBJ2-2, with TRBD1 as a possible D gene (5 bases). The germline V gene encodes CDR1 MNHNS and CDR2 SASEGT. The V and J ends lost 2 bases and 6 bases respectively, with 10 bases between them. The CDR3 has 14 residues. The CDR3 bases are TGTGCCAGCAGTGAACAAGGGGTGGCCGGGGAGCTGTTTTTT. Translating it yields CASSEQGVAGELFF.

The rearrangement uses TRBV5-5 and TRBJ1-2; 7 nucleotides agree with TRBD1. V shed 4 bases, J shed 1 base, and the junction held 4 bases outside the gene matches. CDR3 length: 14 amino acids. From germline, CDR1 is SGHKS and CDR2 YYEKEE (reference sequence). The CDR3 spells CASSPGDSNYGYTF. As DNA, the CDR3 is TGTGCCAGCAGCCCGGGGGACAGTAACTATGGCTACACCTTC. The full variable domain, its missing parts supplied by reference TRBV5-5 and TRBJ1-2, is DAGVTQSPTHLIKTRGQQVTLRCSPISGHKSVSWYQQVLGQGPQFIFQYYEKEERGRGNFPDRFSARQFPNYSSELNVNALLLGDSALYLCASSPGDSNYGYTFGSGTRLTVV.

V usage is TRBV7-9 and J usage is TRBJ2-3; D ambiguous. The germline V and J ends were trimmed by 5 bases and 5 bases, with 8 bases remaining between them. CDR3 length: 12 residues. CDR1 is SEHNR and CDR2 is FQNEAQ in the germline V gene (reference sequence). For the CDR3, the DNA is TGTGCCAGCAGCGTAGTTGGAGATACGCAGTATTTT. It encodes CASSVVGDTQYF.

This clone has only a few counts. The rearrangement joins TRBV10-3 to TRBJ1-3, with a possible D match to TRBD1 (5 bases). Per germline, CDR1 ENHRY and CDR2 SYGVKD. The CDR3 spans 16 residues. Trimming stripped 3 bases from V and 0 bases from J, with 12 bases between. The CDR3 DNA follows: TGTGCCATCAGTGACCTCCAGGGTGACTCTGGAAACACCATATATTTT. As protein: CAISDLQGDSGNTIYF.

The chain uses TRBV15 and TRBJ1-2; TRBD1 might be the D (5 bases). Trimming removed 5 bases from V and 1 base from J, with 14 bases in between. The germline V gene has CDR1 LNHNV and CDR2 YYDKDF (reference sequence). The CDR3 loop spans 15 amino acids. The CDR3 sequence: CATSADSPNNYGYTF. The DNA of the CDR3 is TGTGCCACCAGCGCTGACAGTCCAAATAACTATGGCTACACCTTC.

The CDR3 region is CASSGQGSMGTEAFF. The DNA for the CDR3 is TGTGCCAGCAGCGGACAGGGATCTATGGGCACTGAAGCTTTCTTT. The chain recombines TRBV9 with TRBJ1-1; 7 bases align to TRBD1. The CDR3 totals 15 residues. In germline, CDR1 is SGDLS, CDR2 YYNGEE. V trimming: 3 bases; J trimming: 4 bases; junction bases outside the gene matches: 9.

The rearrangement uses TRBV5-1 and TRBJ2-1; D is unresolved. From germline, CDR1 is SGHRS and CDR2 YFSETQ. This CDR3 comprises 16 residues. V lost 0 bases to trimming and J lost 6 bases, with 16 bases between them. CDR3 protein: CASSLVAATLGNEQFF. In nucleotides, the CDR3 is TGCGCCAGCAGCTTGGTCGCGGCGACGCTCGGCAATGAGCAGTTCTTC.

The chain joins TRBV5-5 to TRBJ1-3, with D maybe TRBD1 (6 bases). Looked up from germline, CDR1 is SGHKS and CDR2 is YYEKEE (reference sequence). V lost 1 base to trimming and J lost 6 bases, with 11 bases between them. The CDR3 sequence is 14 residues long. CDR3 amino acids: CASSLQGTLNTIYF. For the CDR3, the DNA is TGTGCCAGCAGCTTGCAGGGGACATTAAACACCATATATTTT.

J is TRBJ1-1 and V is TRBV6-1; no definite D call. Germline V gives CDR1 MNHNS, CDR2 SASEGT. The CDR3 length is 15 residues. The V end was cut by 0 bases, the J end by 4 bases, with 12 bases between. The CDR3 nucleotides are TGTGCCAGCAGTGAAGCAGGACGGGGTGGCACTGAAGCTTTCTTT. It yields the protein CASSEAGRGGTEAFF.

CDR3 sequence (DNA): TGTGCCAGCAGCTGGGGACAGGGAATCTACGAGCAGTACTTC. Translating it yields CASSWGQGIYEQYF. The chain couples TRBV11-2 to TRBJ2-7, with 9 bases fitting TRBD1. CDR1 and CDR2 (germline): SGHAT, FQNNGV. The CDR3 totals 14 residues. The trim removed 4 bases at V and 3 bases at J, leaving 4 bases unmatched.

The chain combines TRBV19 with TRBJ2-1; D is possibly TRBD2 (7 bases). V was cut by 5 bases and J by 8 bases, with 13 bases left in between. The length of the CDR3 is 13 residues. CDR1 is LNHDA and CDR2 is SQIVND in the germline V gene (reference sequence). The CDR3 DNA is TGTGCCAGTAGTTGGAGGGGGGGCTATGAGCAGTTCTTC. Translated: CASSWRGGYEQFF.

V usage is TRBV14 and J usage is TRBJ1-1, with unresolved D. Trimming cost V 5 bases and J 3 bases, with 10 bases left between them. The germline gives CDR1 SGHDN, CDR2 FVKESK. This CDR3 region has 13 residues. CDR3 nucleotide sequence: TGTGCCAGCAGCTTTGACCAATACACTGAAGCTTTCTTT. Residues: CASSFDQYTEAFF.

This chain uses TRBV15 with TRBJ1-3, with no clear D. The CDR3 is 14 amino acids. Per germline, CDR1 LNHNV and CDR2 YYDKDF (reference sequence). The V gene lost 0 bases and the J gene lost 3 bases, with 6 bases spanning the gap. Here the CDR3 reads CATSRDRVGNTIYF. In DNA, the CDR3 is TGTGCCACCAGCAGAGATCGGGTTGGAAACACCATATATTTT.

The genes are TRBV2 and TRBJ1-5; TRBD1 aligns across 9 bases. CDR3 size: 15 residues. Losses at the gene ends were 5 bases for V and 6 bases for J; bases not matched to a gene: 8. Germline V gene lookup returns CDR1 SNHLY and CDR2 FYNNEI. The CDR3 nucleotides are TGTGCCAGCAGTATAACAGGGGGCCGGGTTCAGCCCCAGCATTTT. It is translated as CASSITGGRVQPQHF.

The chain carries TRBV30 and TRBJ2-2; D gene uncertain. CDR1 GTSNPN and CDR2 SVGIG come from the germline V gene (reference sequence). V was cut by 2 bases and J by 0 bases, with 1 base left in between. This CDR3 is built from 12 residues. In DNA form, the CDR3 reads TGTGCCTGGAGTACGAACACCGGGGAGCTGTTTTTT. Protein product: CAWSTNTGELFF.

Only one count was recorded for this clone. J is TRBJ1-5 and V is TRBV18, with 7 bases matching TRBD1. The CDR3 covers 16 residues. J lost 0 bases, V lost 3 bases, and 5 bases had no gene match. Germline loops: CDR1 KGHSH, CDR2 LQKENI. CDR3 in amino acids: CASSPGQPYSNQPQHF. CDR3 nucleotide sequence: TGTGCCAGCTCACCGGGACAGCCCTATAGCAATCAGCCCCAGCATTTT. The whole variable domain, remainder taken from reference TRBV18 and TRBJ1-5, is NAGVMQNPRHLVRRRGQEARLRCSPMKGHSHVYWYRQLPEEGLKFMVYLQKENIIDESGMPKERFSAEFPKEGPSILRIQQVVRGDSAAYFCASSPGQPYSNQPQHFGDGTRLSIL.

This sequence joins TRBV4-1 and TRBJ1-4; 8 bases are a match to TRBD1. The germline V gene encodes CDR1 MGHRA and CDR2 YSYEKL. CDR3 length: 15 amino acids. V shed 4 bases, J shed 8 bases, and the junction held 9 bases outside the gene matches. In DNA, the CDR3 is TGCGCCAGCAGCCTCCAGGGACAGGTCTGGGAAAAACTGTTTTTT. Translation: CASSLQGQVWEKLFF.